Here is one T cell receptor beta chain with its context. These data belong to a study of patients and donors after allogeneic stem cell transplantation. One entry per CDR3 protein results from TCRdb running MiXCR on the RT-PCR reads. Of about 24,000 distinct CDR3 sequences in the sample, 29% are singletons; the top ten hold around half. The CDR3 contains 15 residues. V was pared by 3 bases and J by 5 bases, with 14 bases between. The TCR was taken from a human donor who was either an allogeneic HSCT recipient or a stem cell or donor lymphocyte infusion donor (not recorded which). It is not recorded whose cells these are; they may come from a transplant donor. The gene calls are TRBV12-3 or TRBV12-4 and TRBJ2-1, with TRBD2 as a possible D gene (7 bases). The specimen was blood, either unsorted or a sorted T cell fraction (not recorded which). CDR3 residues: CASSLRSGGHNEQFF. CDR3 coding DNA: TGTGCCAGCAGTTTGAGGTCGGGGGGCCACAATGAGCAGTTCTTC.